The clone carrying this T cell receptor beta chain came up once. Trimming pared 1 base from V and 2 bases from J, leaving 16 bases between. CDR1 is LGHDT and CDR2 is YNNKEL in the germline V gene (reference sequence). This CDR3 spans 17 amino acids. The data belong to a study of control samples from healthy donors and cancer patients. Produced via immunoSEQ multiplex PCR; TCRdb's table is partial and in-frame only. The table includes some 140,000 clones, about 93% detected once. The sequenced sample consisted of PBMCs. The clonotype originates from a man in his 60s with colorectal cancer. The gene calls are TRBV3-1 (or the pseudogene TRBV3-2) and TRBJ2-3; a weak D match, TRBD2 (6 bases). This CDR3 reads CASSQAISGTHTDTQYF. CDR3 DNA: TGTGCCAGCAGCCAAGCAATTAGTGGGACTCACACAGATACGCAGTATTTT.